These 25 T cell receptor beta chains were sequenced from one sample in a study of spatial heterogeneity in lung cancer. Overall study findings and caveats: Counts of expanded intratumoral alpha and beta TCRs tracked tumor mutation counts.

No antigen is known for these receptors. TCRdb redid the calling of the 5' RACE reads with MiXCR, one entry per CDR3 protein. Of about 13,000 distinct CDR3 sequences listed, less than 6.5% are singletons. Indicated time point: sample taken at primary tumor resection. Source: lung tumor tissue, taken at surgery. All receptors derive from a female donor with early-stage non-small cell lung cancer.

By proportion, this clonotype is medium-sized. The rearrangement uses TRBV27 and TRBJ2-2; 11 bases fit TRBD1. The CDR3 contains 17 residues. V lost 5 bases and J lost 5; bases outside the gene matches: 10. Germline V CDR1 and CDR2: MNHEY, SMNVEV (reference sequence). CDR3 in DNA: TGTGCCAGCAGTGGAGGACAGGGGGCTGGTAGAACCGGGGAGCTGTTTTTT. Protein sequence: CASSGGQGAGRTGELFF.

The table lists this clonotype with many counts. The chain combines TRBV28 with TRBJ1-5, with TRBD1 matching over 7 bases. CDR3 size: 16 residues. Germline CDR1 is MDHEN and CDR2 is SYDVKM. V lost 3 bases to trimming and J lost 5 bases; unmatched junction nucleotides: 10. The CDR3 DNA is TGTGCCAGCAGTTTTCCCTACGACAGGGACTATCAGCCCCAGCATTTT. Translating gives CASSFPYDRDYQPQHF.

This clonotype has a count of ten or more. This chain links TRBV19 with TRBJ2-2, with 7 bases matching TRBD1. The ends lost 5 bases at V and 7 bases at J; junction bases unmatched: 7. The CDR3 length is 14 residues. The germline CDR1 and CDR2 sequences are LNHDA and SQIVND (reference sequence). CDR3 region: CASSPTGVSGELFF. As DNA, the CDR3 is TGTGCCAGTAGTCCAACAGGGGTGAGCGGGGAGCTGTTTTTT. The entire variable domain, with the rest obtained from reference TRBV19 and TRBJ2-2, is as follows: DGGITQSPKYLFRKEGQNVTLSCEQNLNHDAMYWYRQDPGQGLRLIYYSQIVNDFQKGDIAEGYSVSREKKESFPLTVTSAQKNPTAFYLCASSPTGVSGELFFGEGSRLTVL.

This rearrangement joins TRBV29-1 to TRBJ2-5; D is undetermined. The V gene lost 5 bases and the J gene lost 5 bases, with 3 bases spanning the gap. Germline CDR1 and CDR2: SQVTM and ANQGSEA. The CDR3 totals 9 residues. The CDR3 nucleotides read TGCAGCGTTCGGGAGACCCAGTACTTC. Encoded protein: CSVRETQYF.

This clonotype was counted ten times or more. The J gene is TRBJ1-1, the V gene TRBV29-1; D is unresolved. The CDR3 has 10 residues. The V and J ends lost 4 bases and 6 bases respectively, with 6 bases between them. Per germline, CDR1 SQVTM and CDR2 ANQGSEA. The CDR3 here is CSVVVAEAFF. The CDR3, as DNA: TGCAGCGTTGTGGTCGCTGAAGCTTTCTTT.

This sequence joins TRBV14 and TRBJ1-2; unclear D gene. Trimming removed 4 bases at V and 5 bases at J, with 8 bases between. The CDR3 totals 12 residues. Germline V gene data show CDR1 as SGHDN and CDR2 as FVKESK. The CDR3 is CASSPSGYGYTF. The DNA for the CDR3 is TGTGCCAGCAGCCCATCCGGGTATGGCTACACCTTC.

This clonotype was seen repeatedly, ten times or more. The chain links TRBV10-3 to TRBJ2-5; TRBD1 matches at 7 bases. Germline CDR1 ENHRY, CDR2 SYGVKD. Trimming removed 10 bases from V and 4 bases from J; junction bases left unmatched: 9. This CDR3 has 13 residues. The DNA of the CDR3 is TGTGCCACAGGACAGAGGGGGCGAGAGACCCAGTACTTC. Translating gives CATGQRGRETQYF.

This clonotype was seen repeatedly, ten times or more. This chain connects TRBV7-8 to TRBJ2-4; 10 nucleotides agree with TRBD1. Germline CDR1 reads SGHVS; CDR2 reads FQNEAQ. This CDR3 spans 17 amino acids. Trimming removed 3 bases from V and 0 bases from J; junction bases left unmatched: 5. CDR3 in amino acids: CASSLPGQGLAKNIQYF. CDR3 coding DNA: TGTGCCAGCAGCTTGCCGGGACAGGGGTTAGCCAAAAACATTCAGTACTTC.

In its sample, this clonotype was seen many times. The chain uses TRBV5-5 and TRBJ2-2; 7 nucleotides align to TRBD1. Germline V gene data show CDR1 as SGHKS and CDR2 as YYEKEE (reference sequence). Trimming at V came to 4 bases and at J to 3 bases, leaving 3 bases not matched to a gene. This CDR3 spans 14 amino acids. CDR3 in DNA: TGTGCCAGCAGCACCCAGGGGGACACCGGGGAGCTGTTTTTT. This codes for CASSTQGDTGELFF.

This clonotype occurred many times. The chain's CDR3 is CASSHPYMGAGELFF. The CDR3 bases are TGTGCCAGCAGCCACCCCTACATGGGCGCCGGGGAGCTGTTTTTT. The chain has TRBV4-2 and TRBJ2-2, with D unresolved. Looked up from germline, CDR1 is LGHNA and CDR2 is YNFKEQ. The CDR3 loop spans 15 amino acids. The V and J ends lost 3 bases and 6 bases respectively, with 14 bases between them.

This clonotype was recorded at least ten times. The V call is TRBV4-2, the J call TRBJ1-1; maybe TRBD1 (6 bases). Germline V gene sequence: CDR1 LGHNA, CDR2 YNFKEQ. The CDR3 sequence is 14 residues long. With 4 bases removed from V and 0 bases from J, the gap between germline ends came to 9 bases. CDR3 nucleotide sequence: TGTGCCAGCAGCCCCCGACAGGTGAACACTGAAGCTTTCTTT. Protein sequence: CASSPRQVNTEAFF.

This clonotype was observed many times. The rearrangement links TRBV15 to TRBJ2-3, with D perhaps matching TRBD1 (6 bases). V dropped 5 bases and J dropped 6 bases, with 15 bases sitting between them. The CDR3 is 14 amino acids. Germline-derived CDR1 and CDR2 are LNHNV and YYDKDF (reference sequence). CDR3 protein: CATSADSWGDTQYF. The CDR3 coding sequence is TGTGCCACCAGCGCGGACAGCTGGGGGGATACGCAGTATTTT.

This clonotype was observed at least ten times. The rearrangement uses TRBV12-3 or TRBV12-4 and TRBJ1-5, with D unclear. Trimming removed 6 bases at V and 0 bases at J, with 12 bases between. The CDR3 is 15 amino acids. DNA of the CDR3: TGTGCCAGCAGACTTCAGGCCCATAGCAATCAGCCCCAGCATTTT. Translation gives CASRLQAHSNQPQHF.

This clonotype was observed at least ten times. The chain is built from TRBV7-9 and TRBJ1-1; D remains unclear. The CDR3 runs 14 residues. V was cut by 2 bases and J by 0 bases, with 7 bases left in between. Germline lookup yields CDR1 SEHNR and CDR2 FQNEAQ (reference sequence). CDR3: CASSLWELNTEAFF. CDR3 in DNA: TGTGCCAGCAGCTTATGGGAATTGAACACTGAAGCTTTCTTT.

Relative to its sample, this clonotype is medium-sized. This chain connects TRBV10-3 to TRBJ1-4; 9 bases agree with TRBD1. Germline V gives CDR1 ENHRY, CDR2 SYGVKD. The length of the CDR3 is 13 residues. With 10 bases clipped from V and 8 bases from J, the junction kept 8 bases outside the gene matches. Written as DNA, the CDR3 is TGTGCCACCTCACGGGGGACAGGGGAAAAACTGTTTTTT. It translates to CATSRGTGEKLFF.

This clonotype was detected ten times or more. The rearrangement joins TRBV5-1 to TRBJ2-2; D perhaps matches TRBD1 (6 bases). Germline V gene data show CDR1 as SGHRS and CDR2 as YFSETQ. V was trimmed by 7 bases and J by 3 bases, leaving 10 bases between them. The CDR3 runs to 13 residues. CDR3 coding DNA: TGCGCCAGCGTAGGGGGAGACACCGGGGAGCTGTTTTTT. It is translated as CASVGGDTGELFF.

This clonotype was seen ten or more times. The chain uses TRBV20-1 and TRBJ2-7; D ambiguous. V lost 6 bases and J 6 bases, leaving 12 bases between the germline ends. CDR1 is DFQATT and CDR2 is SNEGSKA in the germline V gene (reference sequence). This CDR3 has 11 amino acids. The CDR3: CSAIARAEQYF. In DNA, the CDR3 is TGCAGTGCCATCGCCCGGGCCGAGCAGTACTTC.

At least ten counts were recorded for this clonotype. CDR3 region: CASSPLGGLNEQFF. CDR3 sequence (DNA): TGTGCCAGCAGTCCCCTTGGGGGCCTCAATGAGCAGTTCTTC. The chain combines TRBV2 with TRBJ2-1; a weak D match, TRBD1 (6 bases). The V end was cut by 5 bases, the J end by 6 bases, with 14 bases between. In germline, CDR1 is SNHLY, CDR2 FYNNEI. This CDR3 spans 14 amino acids.

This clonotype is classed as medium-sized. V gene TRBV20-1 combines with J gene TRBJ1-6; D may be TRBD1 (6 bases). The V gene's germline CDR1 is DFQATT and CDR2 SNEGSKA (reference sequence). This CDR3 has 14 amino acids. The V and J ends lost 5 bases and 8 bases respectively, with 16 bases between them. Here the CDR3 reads CSAQTGLGDSPLHF. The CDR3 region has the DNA TGCAGTGCTCAAACAGGGTTAGGTGATTCACCCCTCCACTTT.

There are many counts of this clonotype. CDR3 sequence (DNA): TGCGCCAGCACCGGGCCCTCTGGGGCCAACGTCCTGACTTTC. Translated: CASTGPSGANVLTF. The gene calls are TRBV5-1 and TRBJ2-6; the D is unclear. The germline V and J ends were trimmed by 6 bases and 0 bases, with 7 bases remaining between them. The CDR3 totals 14 residues. CDR1 SGHRS and CDR2 YFSETQ come from the germline V gene.

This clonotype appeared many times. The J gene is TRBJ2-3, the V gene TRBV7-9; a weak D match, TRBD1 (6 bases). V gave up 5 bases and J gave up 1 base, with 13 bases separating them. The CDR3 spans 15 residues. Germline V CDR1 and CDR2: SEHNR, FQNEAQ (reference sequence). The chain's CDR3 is CASSRGGRRTDTQYF. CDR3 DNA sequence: TGTGCCAGCAGCCGAGGGGGTCGGCGCACAGATACGCAGTATTTT.

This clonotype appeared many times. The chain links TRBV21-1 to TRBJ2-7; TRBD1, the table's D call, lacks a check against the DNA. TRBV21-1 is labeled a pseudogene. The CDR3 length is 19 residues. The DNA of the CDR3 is TGTGCCAGCAGCAAAGCGCTACAGGGCCACTATCAGATCCCTTCCGAGCAGTACTTC. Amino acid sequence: CASSKALQGHYQIPSEQYF.

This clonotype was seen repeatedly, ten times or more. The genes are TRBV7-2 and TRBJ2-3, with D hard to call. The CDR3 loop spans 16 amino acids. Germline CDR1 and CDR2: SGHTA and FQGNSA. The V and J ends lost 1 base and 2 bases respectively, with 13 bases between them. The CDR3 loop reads CASSLGARPYTDTQYF. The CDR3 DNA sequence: TGTGCCAGCAGCTTAGGGGCAAGACCCTACACAGATACGCAGTATTTT.

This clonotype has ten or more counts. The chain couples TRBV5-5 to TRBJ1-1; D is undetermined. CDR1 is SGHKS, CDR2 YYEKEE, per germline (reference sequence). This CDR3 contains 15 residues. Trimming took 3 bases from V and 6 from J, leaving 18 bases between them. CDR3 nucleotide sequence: TGTGCCAGCAGCTCCAGATGGAAGATGGCCTCTGAAGCTTTCTTT. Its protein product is CASSSRWKMASEAFF.

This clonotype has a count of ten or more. DNA of the CDR3: TGTGCCAGCAGCATAAATCAGTATAATTCACCCCTCCACTTT. Protein sequence: CASSINQYNSPLHF. The V gene is TRBV7-8, the J gene TRBJ1-6; D gene unclear. Trimming shortened V by 5 bases and J by 4 bases, and 9 bases separated the two germline ends. Germline V gives CDR1 SGHVS, CDR2 FQNEAQ. This CDR3 contains 14 residues. The complete variable domain, with remaining parts taken from reference TRBV7-8 and TRBJ1-6, reads GAGVSQSPRYKVAKRGQDVALRCDPISGHVSLFWYQQALGQGPEFLTYFQNEAQLDKSGLPSDRFFAERPEGSVSTLKIQRTQQEDSAVYLCASSINQYNSPLHFGNGTRLTVT.